A selection of T cell receptor beta chains follows, all from one sample in a study of T cells after yellow fever vaccination. TCRdb ran MiXCR on the 5' RACE reads and lists one entry per CDR3 protein. The repertoire holds some 350,000 distinct CDR3 sequences, roughly 4% seen once, with around 24% in the top ten. The source was PBMCs, collected 5 days after the yellow fever booster vaccination. Receptors were obtained from a man younger than 35 who received the YFV17D yellow fever vaccine. CDR3s include the opening cysteine and the closing phenylalanine or tryptophan. Each record gives: clone size, D gene, J gene, V gene, CDR3 protein, CDR3 DNA. A D gene is named only where the DNA matches it firmly. Clone size appears in some rows only: once, few, many, or a class for an expanded clone.

clone size: NA; D gene: TRBD2; J gene: TRBJ2-3; V gene: TRBV15; CDR3 protein: CATSRDTRGGPGDTQYF; CDR3 DNA: TGTGCCACCAGCAGAGATACGCGGGGGGGCCCGGGAGATACGCAGTATTTT
clone size: NA; D gene: TRBD1; J gene: TRBJ1-1; V gene: TRBV14; CDR3 protein: CASSQVRMPQGGTEAFF; CDR3 DNA: TGTGCCAGCAGCCAAGTAAGGATGCCCCAGGGGGGTACTGAAGCTTTCTTT
clone size: NA; D gene: NA; J gene: TRBJ2-2; V gene: TRBV24-1; CDR3 protein: CATSRAGYTGELFF; CDR3 DNA: TGTGCCACCAGTCGAGCTGGTTACACCGGGGAGCTGTTTTTT
clone size: NA; D gene: TRBD2; J gene: TRBJ2-1; V gene: TRBV19; CDR3 protein: CASSGDSGGTNYNEQFF; CDR3 DNA: TGTGCCAGTAGTGGAGATAGCGGGGGGACAAATTACAATGAGCAGTTCTTC
clone size: many; D gene: NA; J gene: TRBJ1-1; V gene: TRBV5-5; CDR3 protein: CASSFLGTISTEAFF; CDR3 DNA: TGTGCCAGCAGCTTTTTGGGAACAATCTCCACTGAAGCTTTCTTT
clone size: NA; D gene: NA; J gene: TRBJ2-2; V gene: TRBV28; CDR3 protein: CASSSPTGELFF; CDR3 DNA: TGTGCCAGCAGTTCGCCCACCGGGGAGCTGTTTTTT
clone size: many; D gene: TRBD1; J gene: TRBJ1-1; V gene: TRBV2; CDR3 protein: CASIIDRDTEAFF; CDR3 DNA: TGTGCCAGCATTATAGACAGGGACACTGAAGCTTTCTTT
clone size: NA; D gene: NA; J gene: TRBJ1-5; V gene: TRBV7-8; CDR3 protein: CASSLDTAPSNQPQHF; CDR3 DNA: TGTGCCAGCAGCTTAGATACCGCTCCTAGCAATCAGCCCCAGCATTTT
clone size: few; D gene: NA; J gene: TRBJ1-2; V gene: TRBV4-3; CDR3 protein: CASSQDGWSNYGYTF; CDR3 DNA: TGCGCCAGCAGCCAAGATGGGTGGTCGAACTATGGCTACACCTTC
clone size: NA; D gene: TRBD1; J gene: TRBJ1-1; V gene: TRBV19; CDR3 protein: CASSPEGTGGTEAFF; CDR3 DNA: TGTGCCAGTAGTCCAGAGGGGACAGGGGGCACTGAAGCTTTCTTT
clone size: NA; D gene: TRBD1; J gene: TRBJ2-7; V gene: TRBV6-2/TRBV6-3; CDR3 protein: CASRTTGQGLYEQYF; CDR3 DNA: TGTGCCAGCAGAACAACAGGACAGGGGCTATACGAGCAGTACTTC
clone size: few; D gene: TRBD1; J gene: TRBJ1-2; V gene: TRBV10-3; CDR3 protein: CAISSGTGGNYGYTF; CDR3 DNA: TGTGCCATCAGTTCCGGGACAGGGGGCAACTATGGCTACACCTTC
clone size: many; D gene: NA; J gene: TRBJ2-1; V gene: TRBV5-1; CDR3 protein: CASSGGQSAYNEQFF; CDR3 DNA: TGCGCCAGCAGCGGCGGACAGAGCGCCTACAATGAGCAGTTCTTC
clone size: NA; D gene: NA; J gene: TRBJ1-6; V gene: TRBV24-1; CDR3 protein: CATSDPPAVQGADRVHF; CDR3 DNA: TGTGCCACCAGTGATCCTCCTGCGGTACAGGGTGCGGATCGCGTCCACTTT
clone size: many; D gene: NA; J gene: TRBJ1-6; V gene: TRBV2; CDR3 protein: CASSDGGTGRSPLHF; CDR3 DNA: TGTGCCAGCAGCGATGGGGGGACGGGCCGTTCACCCCTCCACTTT
clone size: NA; D gene: NA; J gene: TRBJ2-4; V gene: TRBV20-1; CDR3 protein: CSALPINGNIQYF; CDR3 DNA: TGCAGTGCTCTTCCTATTAACGGAAACATTCAGTACTTC
clone size: many; D gene: NA; J gene: TRBJ2-3; V gene: TRBV23-1; CDR3 protein: CASPVTKVTDTQYF; CDR3 DNA: TGCGCCAGCCCCGTGACGAAGGTCACAGATACGCAGTATTTT